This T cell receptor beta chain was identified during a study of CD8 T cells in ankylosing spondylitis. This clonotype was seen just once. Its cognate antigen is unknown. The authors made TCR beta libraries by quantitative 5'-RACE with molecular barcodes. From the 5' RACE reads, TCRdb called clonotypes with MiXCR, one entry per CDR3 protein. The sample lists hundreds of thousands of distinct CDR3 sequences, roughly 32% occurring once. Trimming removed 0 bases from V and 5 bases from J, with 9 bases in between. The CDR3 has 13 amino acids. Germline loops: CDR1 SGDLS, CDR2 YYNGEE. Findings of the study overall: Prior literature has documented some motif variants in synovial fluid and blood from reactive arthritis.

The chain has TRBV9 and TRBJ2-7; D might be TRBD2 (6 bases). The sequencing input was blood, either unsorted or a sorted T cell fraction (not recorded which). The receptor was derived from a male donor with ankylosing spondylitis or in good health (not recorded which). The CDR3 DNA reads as TGTGCCAGCAGCGTAGGAGGGGAGGACGAGCAGTACTTC. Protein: CASSVGGEDEQYF. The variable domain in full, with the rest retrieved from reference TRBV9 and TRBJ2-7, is DSGVTQTPKHLITATGQRVTLRCSPRSGDLSVYWYQQSLDQGLQFLIQYYNGEERAKGNILERFSAQQFPDLHSELNLSSLELGDSALYFCASSVGGEDEQYFGPGTRLTVT.